Detailed here is one T cell receptor beta chain. What this receptor recognizes is not known. No per-base quality is available; no much larger clone lies one base away. Taken from cysteine to phenylalanine, the CDR3 has 14 residues. The entry retains the CDR3 DNA only, 42 bases that are in frame from base 1. The V end loses 0 bases and the J end loses 8 bases, and a stretch of 12 bases separates them. The germline V gene specifies SGDLS as CDR1 and YYNGEE as CDR2. This specimen comes from a study of cytomegalovirus exposure and HLA in healthy donors (dated by TCRdb to 2015 to 2018). About the full investigation: According to a later analysis, one platform produced both the roughly 130 validation repertoires and the 666 repertoires of the first cohort. Along with the approximately 650-subject first cohort, a separate validation cohort of over a hundred different subjects was used. The study aimed to test whether signatures of past pathogen exposure could be identified by cataloging public T cell receptors. To predict cytomegalovirus infection status, the study combined high-throughput TCR immunosequencing, statistical association of individual TCRs with disease status, and machine learning. Summary of the overall study and its limitations: A later analysis found that TCRs clustered in the first cohort also tended to co-occur in the 130 or so validation repertoires, with approximately 95% of cluster scores above 0. While some public TCRs were present in many individuals, most TCR sequences turned up only very rarely across donors. A later analysis lacked HLA typing for the validation cohort, so it scored co-occurrence in that cohort across all 110 or so repertoires. The classifier was reported to diagnose cytomegalovirus status with high specificity and sensitivity in both the original and validation cohorts. The study listed approximately 150 TCR beta chains as associated with cytomegalovirus. In vitro tests confirmed that three of the cytomegalovirus-associated TCR beta chains recognize cytomegalovirus antigens. The authors suggested that the approach could potentially be generalized to other disease states and immunological phenotypes.

The library relied on the immunoSEQ multiplex PCR assay. From the authors' description of their analysis: A statistical classification framework was developed to diagnose cytomegalovirus status using the catalog of TCR beta chain sequences. Held by TCRdb, this immuneACCESS table contains in-frame sequences only and omits some clones. Under half of the omission traces to an unresolved V gene where checked; the cause of the rest is unknown. V and J calls and clone size come straight from that table; D and trimming were deduced from the DNA. This sample holds 200,000 to 250,000 clones; around 80% were observed only once. Of the sample, around 15% falls within the top ten clones. The donors belonged to the validation cohort of about 110 subjects, which was separate from the roughly 680-subject first cohort.

The sequence links TRBV9 to TRBJ2-1; the D gene is tentatively TRBD1 or TRBD2, each matching 6 bases. The sequenced sample consisted of PBMCs. The TCR sequence derives from a woman in her twenties or thirties in good health and CMV-seropositive. The CDR3 protein sequence reads: CASSVEGVADEQFF. The DNA reads TGTGCCAGCAGCGTAGAGGGGGTAGCGGATGAGCAGTTCTTC.